The next 13 T cell receptor beta chains were all read from a single sample in a study of identifying expanded T cells in peripheral blood. Clones were sequenced by immunoSEQ multiplex PCR, and TCRdb holds only the in-frame ones, with some missing. The sample holds some 90,000 clones, 86% seen once. Sequencing was done on a sample of blood. The source of these receptors is a person aged 18 to 70 in good health.

CDR3 loop: CASSLHTDTQYF. The CDR3 DNA reads TGTGCCAGCAGCCTACACACAGATACGCAGTATTTT. The chain joins TRBV13 to TRBJ2-3; unclear D gene. Trimming removed 5 bases at V and 2 bases at J, with 5 bases between. The CDR3 covers 12 residues. Germline loops: CDR1 PRHDT, CDR2 FYEKMQ (reference sequence).

The V gene is TRBV27, the J gene TRBJ2-1; D tentatively reads TRBD1 or TRBD2 (5 bases each). Trimming took 5 bases from V and 5 from J, leaving 13 bases between them. CDR3 size: 14 residues. CDR1 and CDR2 from the germline V gene are MNHEY and SMNVEV (reference sequence). The CDR3 DNA reads as TGTGCCAGCAGTCCCCCGGGGCTGAACAATGAGCAGTTCTTC. Residues: CASSPPGLNNEQFF.

This rearrangement joins TRBV28 to TRBJ1-2; weak D call: TRBD1 (6 bases). Trimming removed 9 bases at V and 4 bases at J, with 15 bases between. From germline, CDR1 is MDHEN and CDR2 SYDVKM. This CDR3 has 13 amino acids. CDR3 nucleotides: TGTGCCAGTCAAGAACAGGGCCTCTATGGCTACACCTTC. The encoded protein is CASQEQGLYGYTF.

The chain links TRBV7-2 to TRBJ2-3, with TRBD2 matching 10 bases. V shed 0 bases, J shed 4 bases, and the junction held 1 base outside the gene matches. The CDR3 runs 15 residues. CDR1 and CDR2 (germline): SGHTA, FQGNSA. CDR3 DNA sequence: TGTGCCAGCAGCTTAGCGCTAGCGGGGGCAGATACGCAGTATTTT. Its protein is CASSLALAGADTQYF.

The rearrangement joins TRBV10-3 to TRBJ1-2; D possibly corresponds to TRBD1 (5 bases). This CDR3 is 15 amino acids long. Germline values: CDR1 ENHRY, CDR2 SYGVKD. Trimming pared 0 bases from V and 6 bases from J, leaving 14 bases between. CDR3 nucleotides: TGTGCCATCAGTGAGTCATCTGGGGCCGGGAATGGCTACACCTTC. This translates into CAISESSGAGNGYTF.

The J gene is TRBJ1-1, the V gene TRBV18; D is unclear. The germline V gene encodes CDR1 KGHSH and CDR2 LQKENI. The CDR3 contains 13 residues. Trimming removed 4 bases from V and 2 bases from J, with 8 bases in between. CDR3: CASSQDSNTEAFF. The CDR3 nucleotides are TGTGCCAGCTCACAGGACTCAAACACTGAAGCTTTCTTT.

This sequence joins TRBV4-1 and TRBJ1-6; 11 bases are a match to TRBD1. Unmatched junction bases numbered 6, after V lost 1 base and J lost 10 bases. There are 16 residues in the CDR3. Germline V gene sequence: CDR1 MGHRA, CDR2 YSYEKL. The chain's CDR3 is CASSQAGTGGASPLHF. The DNA for the CDR3 is TGCGCCAGCAGCCAAGCCGGGACAGGGGGAGCCTCACCCCTCCACTTT.

The V gene is TRBV9, the J gene TRBJ2-2; D possibly uses TRBD1 or TRBD2 (5 bases each). V lost 2 bases and J lost 6, with 11 bases in between. CDR1 and CDR2 from the germline V gene are SGDLS and YYNGEE. The CDR3 runs 14 residues. For the CDR3, the DNA is TGTGCCAGCAGCGTGGGACGAATTCCCGGGGAGCTGTTTTTT. Its protein is CASSVGRIPGELFF.

CDR3 protein: CASRLLATEAFF. The CDR3, as DNA: TGTGCCAGCCGGCTATTGGCCACTGAAGCTTTCTTT. The chain joins TRBV28 to TRBJ1-1; unclear D gene. The V gene's germline CDR1 is MDHEN and CDR2 SYDVKM. Trimming removed 8 bases from V and 4 bases from J, with 11 bases in between. The CDR3 consists of 12 residues.

CDR3: CASSFGLYGYTF. CDR3 in DNA: TGTGCCAGCAGCTTCGGGCTCTATGGCTACACCTTC. The chain uses TRBV5-6 and TRBJ1-2; D unresolved. Looked up from germline, CDR1 is SGHDT and CDR2 is YYEEEE. This CDR3 is 12 amino acids long. The V and J ends lost 2 bases and 4 bases respectively, with 6 bases between them.

The CDR3 region has the DNA TGTGCCAGTAGAGCCGCGGGGTGGGGCGGGGAGCTGTTTTTT. Translation gives CASRAAGWGGELFF. V usage is TRBV19 and J usage is TRBJ2-2; D possibly corresponds to TRBD2 (6 bases). V lost 6 bases and J 7 bases, leaving 15 bases between the germline ends. Germline values: CDR1 LNHDA, CDR2 SQIVND (reference sequence). The CDR3 is 14 residues long. The whole variable domain, remainder taken from reference TRBV19 and TRBJ2-2, is DGGITQSPKYLFRKEGQNVTLSCEQNLNHDAMYWYRQDPGQGLRLIYYSQIVNDFQKGDIAEGYSVSREKKESFPLTVTSAQKNPTAFYLCASRAAGWGGELFFGEGSRLTVL.

This chain joins TRBV11-2 and TRBJ2-1; D unresolved. The ends were cut back, 4 bases at V and 7 bases at J, with 2 bases in the middle. Germline CDR1 reads SGHAT; CDR2 reads FQNNGV. This CDR3 comprises 10 residues. CDR3 nucleotides: TGTGCCAGCAGCTATAATGAGCAGTTCTTC. This gives the protein CASSYNEQFF.

This chain uses TRBV4-1 with TRBJ1-2, with unresolved D. Trimming left V 4 bases short and J 2 bases short, with 11 bases between. Germline values: CDR1 MGHRA, CDR2 YSYEKL. This CDR3 comprises 14 residues. CDR3 in DNA: TGCGCCAGCAGCCCCGACCGGATCAACTATGGCTACACCTTC. Encoded protein: CASSPDRINYGYTF.